These 13 T cell receptor beta chains were all obtained from the same sample, sequenced in a study of post-analysis software for immune sequencing data. These TCRs' antigens remain unknown. Study-wide results and limits: Controls showed lower frequencies than patients for four to six TRBV segments, and TRBV5-6, TRBV5-1 and TRBV20-1 were among these.

The authors incorporated unique molecular identifiers into the TCR beta cDNA libraries. MiXCR, applied by TCRdb to the PCR reads, yields one record per CDR3 protein. Among more than 500,000 distinct CDR3 sequences listed, less than 40% were seen once. Material for sequencing was blood. The receptors originated from a girl aged 2-17 years with multiple sclerosis.

J is TRBJ2-1 and V is TRBV5-1; 10 positions match TRBD2. V lost 4 bases and J lost 6; bases outside the gene matches: 16. The length of the CDR3 is 18 residues. CDR1 and CDR2 (germline): SGHRS, YFSETQ. This CDR3 reads CASSPRSGGAVAVNEQFF. The DNA for the CDR3 is TGCGCCAGCAGCCCACGAAGCGGGGGGGCCGTAGCGGTCAATGAGCAGTTCTTC. The whole variable domain, remainder taken from reference TRBV5-1 and TRBJ2-1, is KAGVTQTPRYLIKTRGQQVTLSCSPISGHRSVSWYQQTPGQGLQFLFEYFSETQRNKGNFPGRFSGRQFSNSRSEMNVSTLELGDSALYLCASSPRSGGAVAVNEQFFGPGTRLTVL.

The rearrangement uses TRBV7-9 and TRBJ2-5; 11 nucleotides match TRBD1. Germline loops: CDR1 SEHNR, CDR2 FQNEAQ (reference sequence). Unmatched junction bases numbered 16, after V lost 5 bases and J lost 11 bases. This CDR3 contains 16 residues. CDR3 DNA sequence: TGTGCCAGCAGCCGTTCGTCCGGACAGGGGGCTGTTGAGCAGTACTTC. The encoded protein is CASSRSSGQGAVEQYF. The variable domain in full, completed from reference TRBV7-9 and TRBJ2-5, reads DTGVSQNPRHKITKRGQNVTFRCDPISEHNRLYWYRQTLGQGPEFLTYFQNEAQLEKSRLLSDRFSAERPKGSFSTLEIQRTEQGDSAMYLCASSRSSGQGAVEQYFGPGTRLLVL.

V is TRBV2 and J is TRBJ1-1; 11 nucleotides agree with TRBD1. The V segment lost 1 base and the J segment 2 bases; nucleotides outside the gene matches: 6. There are 17 residues in the CDR3. In germline, CDR1 is SNHLY, CDR2 FYNNEI. DNA of the CDR3: TGTGCCAGCAGTGAAGAAGGACAGGGGGCCGGTAACACTGAAGCTTTCTTT. Translating gives CASSEEGQGAGNTEAFF.

This clonotype was recorded a few times. The chain uses TRBV20-1 and TRBJ2-3; D is possibly TRBD1 (5 bases). The CDR3 sequence is 14 residues long. Between the trimmed V and J ends, which lost 5 bases and 0 bases, there was a span of 12 bases. Per the germline V gene, CDR1 is DFQATT and CDR2 is SNEGSKA (reference sequence). The CDR3 nucleotides read TGCAGTGCTCCCACTGGGGCTAGCACAGATACGCAGTATTTT. Translating gives CSAPTGASTDTQYF.

For this clonotype: Germline and junction disagree at one end, which may indicate a read error. This sequence joins TRBV11-3 and TRBJ2-1, with D perhaps TRBD2 (5 bases). CDR1 and CDR2 (germline): SGHNT, YENEEA. This CDR3 spans 15 amino acids. This chain's CDR3 is CASGLSGFAGNEQFF. The CDR3 DNA sequence: TGTGCCAGCGGCTTGTCGGGATTTGCTGGCAATGAGCAGTTCTTC.

This clonotype was detected many times. The V gene is TRBV4-1, the J gene TRBJ1-2, with D maybe TRBD1 (6 bases). The V gene lost 4 bases and the J gene lost 3 bases, with 18 bases spanning the gap. The germline CDR1 and CDR2 sequences are MGHRA and YSYEKL. The CDR3 contains 16 residues. The CDR3 loop reads CASSPSVEGVDYGYTF. The CDR3 DNA reads TGCGCCAGCAGCCCCTCCGTCGAGGGGGTGGACTATGGCTACACCTTC.

This clonotype has just a few counts. The CDR3: CASRRGTGVSSYEQYF. The CDR3 coding sequence is TGTGCCAGCAGGAGGGGGACAGGCGTTAGCTCCTACGAGCAGTACTTC. This rearrangement joins TRBV2 to TRBJ2-7; 8 positions agree with TRBD1. Germline CDR1 and CDR2: SNHLY and FYNNEI. The CDR3 is 16 amino acids. V trimming: 6 bases; J trimming: 0 bases; junction bases outside the gene matches: 10.

This clonotype was observed many times. CDR3 in DNA: TGTGCCAGCAGTGTCTCCGGGACAGCCTACGAGCAGTACTTC. Its translation: CASSVSGTAYEQYF. The rearrangement links TRBV12-3 or TRBV12-4 to TRBJ2-7; 7 nucleotides line up with TRBD1. The CDR3 sequence is 14 residues long. Unmatched junction bases numbered 6, after V lost 5 bases and J lost 2 bases.

The genes are TRBV7-8 and TRBJ2-1, with 8 bases matching TRBD1. Per germline, CDR1 SGHVS and CDR2 FQNEAQ. After removal of 5 bases from V and 7 bases from J, the junction contained 7 bases not matched to a gene. The CDR3 loop spans 14 amino acids. CDR3 protein: CASSPVDRANEQFF. In nucleotides, the CDR3 is TGTGCCAGCAGCCCCGTGGACAGGGCGAATGAGCAGTTCTTC.

The chain links TRBV3-1 to TRBJ2-3; maybe TRBD1 (6 bases). The germline V gene has CDR1 LGHDT and CDR2 YNNKEL (reference sequence). This CDR3 spans 14 amino acids. V lost 0 bases, J lost 6 bases, and 10 bases lay in between. The CDR3 sequence: CASSQDAQGDTQYF. The CDR3 nucleotides read TGTGCCAGCAGCCAAGATGCACAGGGCGATACGCAGTATTTT.

This clonotype was detected ten times or more. One end of the junction does not line up with germline, which may come from a read error. The V call is TRBV5-1, the J call TRBJ2-3; D remains unclear. Germline V CDR1 and CDR2: SGHRS, YFSETQ. This CDR3 is built from 12 residues. CDR3 sequence reads: CASSPPTDTQYF. The CDR3 DNA is TGTGCCAGCAGCCCACCCACAGATACGCAGTATTTT.

The V call is TRBV5-1, the J call TRBJ2-2, with 9 positions matching TRBD1. The CDR3 is 17 residues long. The germline V gene encodes CDR1 SGHRS and CDR2 YFSETQ. The V segment lost 3 bases and the J segment 6 bases; nucleotides outside the gene matches: 12. CDR3 sequence (DNA): TGCGCCAGCAGCTCTAGAAAGACAGGGGGATTGTCCGGGGAGCTGTTTTTT. Its protein is CASSSRKTGGLSGELFF.

The rearrangement uses TRBV4-1 and TRBJ2-7; 12 positions match TRBD2. The assigned J gene may be wrong: the sequence end matches TRBJ2-5 better. Germline CDR1 MGHRA, CDR2 YSYEKL. This CDR3 spans 15 amino acids. The CDR3 loop is CASSQTTSGGRTQYF. The DNA of the CDR3 is TGCGCCAGCAGCCAGACGACTAGCGGGGGACGGACCCAGTACTTC.